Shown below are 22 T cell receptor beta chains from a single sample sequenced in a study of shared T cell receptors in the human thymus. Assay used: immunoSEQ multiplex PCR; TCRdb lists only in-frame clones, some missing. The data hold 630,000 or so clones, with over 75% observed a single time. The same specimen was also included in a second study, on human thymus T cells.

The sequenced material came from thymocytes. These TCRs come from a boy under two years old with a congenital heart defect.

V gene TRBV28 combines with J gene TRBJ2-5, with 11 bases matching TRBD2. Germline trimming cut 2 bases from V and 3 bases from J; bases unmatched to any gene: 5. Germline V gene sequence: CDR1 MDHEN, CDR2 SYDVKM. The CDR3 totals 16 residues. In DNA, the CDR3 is TGTGCCAGCAGTTTACCTTCGACTAGCGGGAAAGAGACCCAGTACTTC. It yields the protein CASSLPSTSGKETQYF.

The CDR3 nucleotides read TGCAGCGTGAACTTTTCCGACTATGGCTACACCTTC. This translates into CSVNFSDYGYTF. This chain joins TRBV29-1 and TRBJ1-2; D uncertain. Trimming shortened V by 6 bases and J by 3 bases, and 11 bases separated the two germline ends. CDR1 is SQVTM, CDR2 ANQGSEA, per germline. This CDR3 has 12 residues.

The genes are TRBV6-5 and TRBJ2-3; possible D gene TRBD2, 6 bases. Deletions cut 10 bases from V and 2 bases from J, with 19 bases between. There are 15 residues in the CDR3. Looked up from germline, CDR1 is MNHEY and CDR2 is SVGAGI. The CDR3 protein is CATRGLPIHTDTQYF. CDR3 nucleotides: TGTGCCACTCGGGGACTGCCAATTCACACAGATACGCAGTATTTT.

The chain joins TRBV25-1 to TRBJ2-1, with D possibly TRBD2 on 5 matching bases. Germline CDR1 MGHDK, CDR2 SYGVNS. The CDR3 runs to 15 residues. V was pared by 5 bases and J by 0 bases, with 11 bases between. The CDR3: CASSTSGGSYNEQFF. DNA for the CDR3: TGTGCCAGCAGTACCTCAGGAGGCTCCTACAATGAGCAGTTCTTC. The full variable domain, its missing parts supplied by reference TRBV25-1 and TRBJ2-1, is EADIYQTPRYLVIGTGKKITLECSQTMGHDKMYWYQQDPGMELHLIHYSYGVNSTEKGDLSSESTVSRIRTEHFPLTLESARPSHTSQYLCASSTSGGSYNEQFFGPGTRLTVL.

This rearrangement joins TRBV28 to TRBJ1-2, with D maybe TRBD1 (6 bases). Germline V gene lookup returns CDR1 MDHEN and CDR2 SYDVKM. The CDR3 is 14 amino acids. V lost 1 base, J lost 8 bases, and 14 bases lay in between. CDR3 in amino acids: CASSLFEGGEGYTF. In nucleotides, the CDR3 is TGTGCCAGCAGTTTATTTGAAGGGGGGGAAGGCTACACCTTC.

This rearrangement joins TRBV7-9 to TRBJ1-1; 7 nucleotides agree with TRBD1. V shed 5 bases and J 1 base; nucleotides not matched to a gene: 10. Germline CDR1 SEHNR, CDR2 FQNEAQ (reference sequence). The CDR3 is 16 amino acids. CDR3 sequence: CASSKRGQDKNTEAFF. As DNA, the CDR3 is TGTGCCAGCAGCAAGAGGGGGCAGGATAAGAACACTGAAGCTTTCTTT.

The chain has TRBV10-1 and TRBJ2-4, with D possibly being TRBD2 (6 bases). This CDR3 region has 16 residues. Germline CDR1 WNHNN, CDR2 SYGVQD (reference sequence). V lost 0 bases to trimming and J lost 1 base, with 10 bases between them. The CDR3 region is CASSESRGRAKNIQYF. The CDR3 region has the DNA TGCGCCAGCAGTGAGTCCCGGGGGAGGGCCAAAAACATTCAGTACTTC.

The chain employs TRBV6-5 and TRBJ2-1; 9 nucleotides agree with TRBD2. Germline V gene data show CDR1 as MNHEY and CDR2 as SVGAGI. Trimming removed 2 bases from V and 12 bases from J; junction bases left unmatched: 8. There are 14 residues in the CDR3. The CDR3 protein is CASSYPTSGGSQFF. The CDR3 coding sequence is TGTGCCAGCAGTTACCCGACTAGCGGAGGTTCGCAGTTCTTC.

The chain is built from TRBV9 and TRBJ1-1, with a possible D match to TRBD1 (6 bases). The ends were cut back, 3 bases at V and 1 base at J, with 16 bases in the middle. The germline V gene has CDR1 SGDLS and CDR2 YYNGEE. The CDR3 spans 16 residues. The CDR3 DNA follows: TGTGCCAGCAGCGCGGACAAGGGGGAGGGGAACACTGAAGCTTTCTTT. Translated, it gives CASSADKGEGNTEAFF.

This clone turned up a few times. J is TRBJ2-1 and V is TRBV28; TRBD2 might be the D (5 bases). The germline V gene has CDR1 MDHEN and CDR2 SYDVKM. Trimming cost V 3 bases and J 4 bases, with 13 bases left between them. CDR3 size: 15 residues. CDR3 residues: CASSFGGDPYNEQFF. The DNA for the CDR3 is TGTGCCAGCAGTTTCGGAGGAGATCCTTACAATGAGCAGTTCTTC.

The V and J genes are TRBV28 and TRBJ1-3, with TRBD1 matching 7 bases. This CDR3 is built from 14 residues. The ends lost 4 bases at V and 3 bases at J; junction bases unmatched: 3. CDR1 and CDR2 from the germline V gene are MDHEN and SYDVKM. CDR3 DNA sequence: TGTGCCAGCAGTTCGCAGGGGGTTGGAAACACCATATATTTT. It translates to CASSSQGVGNTIYF.

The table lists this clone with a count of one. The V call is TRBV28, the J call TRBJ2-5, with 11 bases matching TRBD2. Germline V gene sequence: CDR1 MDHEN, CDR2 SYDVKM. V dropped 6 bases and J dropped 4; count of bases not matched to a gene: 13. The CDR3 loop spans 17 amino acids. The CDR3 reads CASRLSGRASLGETQYF. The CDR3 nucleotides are TGTGCCAGCAGACTTAGCGGGAGGGCTTCCCTCGGAGAGACCCAGTACTTC.

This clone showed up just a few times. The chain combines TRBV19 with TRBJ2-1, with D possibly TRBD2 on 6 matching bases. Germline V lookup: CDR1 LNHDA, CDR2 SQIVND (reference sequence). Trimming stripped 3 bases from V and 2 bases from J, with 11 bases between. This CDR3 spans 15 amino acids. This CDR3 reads CASSISGEPYNEQFF. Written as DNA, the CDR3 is TGTGCCAGTAGTATCTCGGGGGAACCCTACAATGAGCAGTTCTTC.

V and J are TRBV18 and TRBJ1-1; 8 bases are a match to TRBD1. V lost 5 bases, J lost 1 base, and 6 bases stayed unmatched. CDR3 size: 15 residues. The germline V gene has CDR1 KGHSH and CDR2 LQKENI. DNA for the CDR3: TGTGCCAGCTCAAAGAAGGGACAGGCGAACACTGAAGCTTTCTTT. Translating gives CASSKKGQANTEAFF.

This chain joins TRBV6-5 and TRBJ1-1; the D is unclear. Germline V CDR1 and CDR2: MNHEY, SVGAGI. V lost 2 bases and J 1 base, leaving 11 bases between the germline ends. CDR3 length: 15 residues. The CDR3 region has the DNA TGTGCCAGCAGTTACAGGCAGACTACGAACACTGAAGCTTTCTTT. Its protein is CASSYRQTTNTEAFF.

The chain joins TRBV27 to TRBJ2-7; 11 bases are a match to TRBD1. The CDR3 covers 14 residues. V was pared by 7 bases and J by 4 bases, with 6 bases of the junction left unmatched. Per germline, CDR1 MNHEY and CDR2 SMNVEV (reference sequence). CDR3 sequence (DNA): TGTGCCAGCAAACCCGGGACAGGGGGTTACGAGCAGTACTTC. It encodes CASKPGTGGYEQYF.

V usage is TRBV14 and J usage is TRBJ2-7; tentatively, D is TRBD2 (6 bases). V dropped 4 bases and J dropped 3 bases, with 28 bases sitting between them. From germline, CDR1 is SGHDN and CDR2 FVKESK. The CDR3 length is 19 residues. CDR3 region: CASSLGFALEGTFGYEQYF. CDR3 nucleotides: TGTGCCAGCAGCCTGGGCTTTGCATTGGAGGGAACTTTTGGCTACGAGCAGTACTTC.

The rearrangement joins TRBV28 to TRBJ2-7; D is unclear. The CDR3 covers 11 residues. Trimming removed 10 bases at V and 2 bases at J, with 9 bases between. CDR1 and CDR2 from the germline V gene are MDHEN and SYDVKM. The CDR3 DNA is TGTGCCACCTCTCTTACCTACGAGCAGTACTTC. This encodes CATSLTYEQYF.

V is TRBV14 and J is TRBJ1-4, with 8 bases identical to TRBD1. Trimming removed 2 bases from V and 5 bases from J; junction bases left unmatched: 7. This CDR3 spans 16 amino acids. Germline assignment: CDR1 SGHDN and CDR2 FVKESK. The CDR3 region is CASSQSGTGRNEKLFF. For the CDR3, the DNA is TGTGCCAGCAGCCAATCAGGGACAGGCCGAAATGAAAAACTGTTTTTT.

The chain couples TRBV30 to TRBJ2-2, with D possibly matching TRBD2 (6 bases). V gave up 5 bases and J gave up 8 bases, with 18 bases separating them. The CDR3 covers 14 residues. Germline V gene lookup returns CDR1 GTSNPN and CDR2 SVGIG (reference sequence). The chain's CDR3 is CAWRGRGPWGELFF. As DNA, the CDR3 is TGTGCCTGGCGAGGGCGGGGTCCCTGGGGGGAGCTGTTTTTT.

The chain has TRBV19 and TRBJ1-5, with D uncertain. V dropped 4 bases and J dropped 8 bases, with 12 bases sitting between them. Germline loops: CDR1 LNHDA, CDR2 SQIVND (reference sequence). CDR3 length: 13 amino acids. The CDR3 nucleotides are TGTGCCAGTAGTAAACTTATACGGGAGCCCCAGCATTTT. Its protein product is CASSKLIREPQHF.

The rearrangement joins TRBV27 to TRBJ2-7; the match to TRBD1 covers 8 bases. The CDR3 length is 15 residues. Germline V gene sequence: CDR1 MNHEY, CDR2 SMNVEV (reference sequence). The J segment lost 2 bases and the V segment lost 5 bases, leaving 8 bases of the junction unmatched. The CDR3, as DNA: TGTGCCAGCAGTATGAAAAGGACAGGGCCCTACGAGCAGTACTTC. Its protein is CASSMKRTGPYEQYF.